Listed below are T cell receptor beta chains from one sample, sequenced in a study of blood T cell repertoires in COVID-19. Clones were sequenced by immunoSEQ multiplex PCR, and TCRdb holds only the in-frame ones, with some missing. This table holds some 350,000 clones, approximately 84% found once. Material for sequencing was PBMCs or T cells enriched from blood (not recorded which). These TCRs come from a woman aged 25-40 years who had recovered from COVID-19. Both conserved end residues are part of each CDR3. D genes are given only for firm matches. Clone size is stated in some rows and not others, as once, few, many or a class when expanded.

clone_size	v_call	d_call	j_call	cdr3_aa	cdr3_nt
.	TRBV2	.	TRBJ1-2	CASSLLTGTNYGYTF	TGTGCCAGCAGCCTCTTGACAGGAACAAACTATGGCTACACCTTC
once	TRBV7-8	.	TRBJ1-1	CASSSDHPGANTEAFF	TGTGCCAGCAGCTCCGATCACCCGGGAGCGAACACTGAAGCTTTCTTT
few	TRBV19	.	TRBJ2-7	CASSPRSYEQYF	TGTGCCAGTAGTCCCCGCTCCTACGAGCAGTACTTC
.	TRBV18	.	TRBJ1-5	CASSDRVLKGNQPQHF	TGTGCCAGCTCCGATCGGGTCTTGAAGGGCAATCAGCCCCAGCATTTT
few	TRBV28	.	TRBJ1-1	CASSLSRLNTEAFF	TGTGCCAGCAGTTTAAGTCGGTTGAACACTGAAGCTTTCTTT
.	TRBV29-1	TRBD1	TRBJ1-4	CSVVAQGGEKLFF	TGCAGCGTTGTCGCTCAAGGGGGCGAAAAACTGTTTTTT
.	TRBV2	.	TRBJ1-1	CASSTWDTNTEAFF	TGTGCCAGCAGTACATGGGACACGAACACTGAAGCTTTCTTT
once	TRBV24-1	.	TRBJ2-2	CATSFSANTGELFF	TGTGCCACCAGTTTTTCCGCGAACACCGGGGAGCTGTTTTTT
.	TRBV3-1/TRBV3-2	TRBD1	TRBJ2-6	CASSRGQTGANVLTF	TGTGCCAGCAGCCGGGGACAGACTGGGGCCAACGTCCTGACTTTC
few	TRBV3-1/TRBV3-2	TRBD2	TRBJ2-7	CASSQVWASGSREQYF	TGTGCCAGCAGCCAAGTCTGGGCTAGCGGGAGTAGGGAGCAGTACTTC
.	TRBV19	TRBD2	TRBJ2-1	CASTPLAGGNNEQFF	TGTGCCAGTACCCCCCTAGCGGGGGGGAACAATGAGCAGTTCTTC
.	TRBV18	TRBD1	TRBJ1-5	CASSPDRGEPQHF	TGTGCCAGCTCACCCGACAGGGGCGAGCCCCAGCATTTT
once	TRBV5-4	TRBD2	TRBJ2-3	CASSLVSVAGGEGNTQYF	TGTGCCAGCAGCCTCGTTTCAGTAGCGGGGGGGGAGGGAAATACGCAGTATTTT
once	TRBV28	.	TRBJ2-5	CAGSGTSKETQYF	TGTGCCGGGAGTGGGACAAGCAAAGAGACCCAGTACTTC
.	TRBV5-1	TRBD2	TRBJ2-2	CASSLLAGVNTGELFF	TGCGCCAGCAGCTTGCTAGCGGGGGTAAACACCGGGGAGCTGTTTTTT
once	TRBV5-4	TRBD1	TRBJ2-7	CASRLRGQGLEEQYF	TGTGCCAGCAGACTGCGGGGACAGGGATTGGAAGAGCAGTACTTC
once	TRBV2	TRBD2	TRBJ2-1	CASIKDGLAGDNEQFF	TGTGCCAGCATTAAGGACGGACTAGCGGGAGACAATGAGCAGTTCTTC
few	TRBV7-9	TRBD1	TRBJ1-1	CASSSRDDREDGEAFF	TGTGCCAGCAGCTCCCGCGACGACAGGGAGGATGGTGAAGCTTTCTTT
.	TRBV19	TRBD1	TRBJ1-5	CASSSRQGGNQPQHF	TGTGCCAGTAGTTCCCGACAGGGAGGCAATCAGCCCCAGCATTTT
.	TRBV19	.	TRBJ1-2	CASSLPRAVRNYGYTF	TGTGCCAGTAGTCTACCGAGGGCAGTCAGAAACTATGGCTACACCTTC
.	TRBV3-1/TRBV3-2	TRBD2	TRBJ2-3	CASSPTSGSWGTDTQYF	TGTGCCAGCAGCCCGACTAGCGGGAGCTGGGGCACAGATACGCAGTATTTT
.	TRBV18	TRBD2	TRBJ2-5	CASSPSTSGGDETQYF	TGTGCCAGCTCACCGTCGACTAGCGGGGGGGATGAGACCCAGTACTTC
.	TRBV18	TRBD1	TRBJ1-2	CASSPGQILYGYTF	TGTGCCAGCTCACCGGGACAGATCCTCTATGGCTACACCTTC
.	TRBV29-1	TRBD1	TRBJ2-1	CSGQGDEQFF	TGCAGCGGCCAGGGGGATGAGCAGTTCTTC
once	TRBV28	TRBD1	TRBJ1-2	CASSSGQGSNYGYTF	TGTGCCAGCAGTTCCGGACAGGGGTCAAACTATGGCTACACCTTC
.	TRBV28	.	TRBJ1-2	CASSIAGAPYGYTF	TGTGCCAGCAGTATCGCAGGGGCCCCCTATGGCTACACCTTC
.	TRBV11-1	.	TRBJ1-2	CASSFTGRGGDGYTF	TGTGCCAGCAGCTTCACAGGACGGGGAGGTGATGGCTACACCTTC
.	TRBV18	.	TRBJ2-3	CASSPRGERDTQYF	TGTGCCAGCTCACCCCGGGGTGAAAGAGATACGCAGTATTTT
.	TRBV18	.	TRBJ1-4	CASSPLGGATASGKLFF	TGTGCCAGCTCACCACTGGGGGGGGCGACAGCCTCGGGAAAACTGTTTTTT
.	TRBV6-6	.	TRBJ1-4	CASSLRQNTEKLFF	TGTGCCAGCAGTTTACGACAAAATACGGAAAAACTGTTTTTT
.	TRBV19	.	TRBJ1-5	CASTKSRGGNQPQHF	TGTGCCAGTACCAAATCCCGGGGGGGCAATCAGCCCCAGCATTTT
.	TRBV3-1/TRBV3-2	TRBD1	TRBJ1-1	CASTGQGALRTEAFF	TGTGCCAGCACGGGACAGGGGGCTCTGAGGACTGAAGCTTTCTTT
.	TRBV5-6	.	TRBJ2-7	CASSRVDRYSYEQYF	TGTGCCAGCAGCCGGGTCGACAGATACTCCTACGAGCAGTACTTC
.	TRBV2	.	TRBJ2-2	CASTTGIGTGELFF	TGTGCCAGCACAACAGGGATTGGGACCGGGGAGCTGTTTTTT
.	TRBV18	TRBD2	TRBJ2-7	CASSQRSSGRVDAYEQYF	TGTGCCAGCTCCCAACGGAGTAGCGGGAGGGTAGACGCCTACGAGCAGTACTTC
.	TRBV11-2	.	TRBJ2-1	CASSFTTRHNYNEQFF	TGTGCCAGCAGTTTCACGACTAGGCACAACTACAATGAGCAGTTCTTC
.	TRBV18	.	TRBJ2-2	CASSPGAGELFF	TGTGCCAGCTCACCAGGAGCCGGGGAGCTGTTTTTT
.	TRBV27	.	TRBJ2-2	CASRVTATGELFF	TGTGCCAGCCGGGTCACGGCTACCGGGGAGCTGTTTTTT
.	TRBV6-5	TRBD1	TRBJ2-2	CASSYVGQADTRELFF	TGTGCCAGCAGTTATGTTGGACAGGCCGACACCAGGGAGCTGTTTTTT
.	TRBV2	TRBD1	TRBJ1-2	CASSGGQGRGYTF	TGTGCCAGCAGTGGAGGACAGGGAAGAGGCTACACCTTC